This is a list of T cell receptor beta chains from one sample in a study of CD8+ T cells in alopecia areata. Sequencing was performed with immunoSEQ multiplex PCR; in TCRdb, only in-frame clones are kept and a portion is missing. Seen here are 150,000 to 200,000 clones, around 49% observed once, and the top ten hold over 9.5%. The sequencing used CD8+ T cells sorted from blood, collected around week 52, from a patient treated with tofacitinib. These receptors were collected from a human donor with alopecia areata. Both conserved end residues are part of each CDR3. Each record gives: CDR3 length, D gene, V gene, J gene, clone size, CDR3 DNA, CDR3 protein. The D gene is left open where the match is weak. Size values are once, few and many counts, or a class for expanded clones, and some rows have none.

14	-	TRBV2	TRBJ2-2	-	TGTGCCAGCCTAGGGACTTCGAACACCGGGGAGCTGTTTTTT	CASLGTSNTGELFF
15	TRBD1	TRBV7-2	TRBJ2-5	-	TGTGCCAGCAGCCGACAGGGGGAGGATTTGGAGACCCAGTACTTC	CASSRQGEDLETQYF
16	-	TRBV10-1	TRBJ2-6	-	TGCGCCAGCAGCCCCGGGACGATCTCTGGGGCCAACGTCCTGACTTTC	CASSPGTISGANVLTF
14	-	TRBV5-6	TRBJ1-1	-	TGTGCCAGCAGCTTGAATGGGGTGAACACTGAAGCTTTCTTT	CASSLNGVNTEAFF
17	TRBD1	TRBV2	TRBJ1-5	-	TGTGCCAGCAGGCCCGGGACAGGGGTTGGGAGCAATCAGCCCCAGCATTTT	CASRPGTGVGSNQPQHF
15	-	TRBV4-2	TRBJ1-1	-	TGTGCCAGCAGCCAAGGTTGGGCGGGGAACACTGAAGCTTTCTTT	CASSQGWAGNTEAFF
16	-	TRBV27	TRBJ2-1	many	TGTGCCAGCAGACCTAAATGGCAGGGGCCCATCAATGAGCAGTTCTTC	CASRPKWQGPINEQFF
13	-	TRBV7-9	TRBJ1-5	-	TGTGCCAGCAGCTTAGGGAAAAATCAGCCCCAGCATTTT	CASSLGKNQPQHF
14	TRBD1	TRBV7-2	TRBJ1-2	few	TGTGCCAGCAGCTTAGTGGGACAGGGCTATGGCTACACCTTC	CASSLVGQGYGYTF
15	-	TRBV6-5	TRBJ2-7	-	TGTGCCAGCAGCCCGTCGAACAGGAGGACCTACGAGCAGTACTTC	CASSPSNRRTYEQYF
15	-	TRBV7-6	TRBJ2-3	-	TGTGCCAGCAGCTTAGTAGGGTTTCCAACAGATACGCAGTATTTT	CASSLVGFPTDTQYF
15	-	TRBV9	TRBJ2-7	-	TGTGCCAGCAGCGGTGGAGCCGGCCAATCCTACGAGCAGTACTTC	CASSGGAGQSYEQYF
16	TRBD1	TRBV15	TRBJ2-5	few	TGTGCCACCAGCAGACCGGACAGGGGAGGACAAGAGACCCAGTACTTC	CATSRPDRGGQETQYF
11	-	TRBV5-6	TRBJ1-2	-	TGTGCCAGCACCGACAGCTATGGCTACACCTTC	CASTDSYGYTF
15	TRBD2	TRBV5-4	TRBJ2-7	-	TGTGCCAGCAGCTCCAGACTAGCGGGGTCCTACGAGCAGTACTTC	CASSSRLAGSYEQYF
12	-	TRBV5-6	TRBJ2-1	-	TGTGCCAGCAGCCCGGGGGACAATGAGCAGTTCTTC	CASSPGDNEQFF
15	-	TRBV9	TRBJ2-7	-	TGTGCCAGCAGCGAGGGGACATCTGACGTGGGCGAGCAGTACTTC	CASSEGTSDVGEQYF
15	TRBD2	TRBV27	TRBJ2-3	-	TGTGCCAGCACCTCGACTAGCGGGGGGACAGATACGCAGTATTTT	CASTSTSGGTDTQYF
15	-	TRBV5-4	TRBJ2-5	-	TGTGCCAGCAGCTTGGTATTAGGGTTAGAAAAGACCCAGTACTTC	CASSLVLGLEKTQYF
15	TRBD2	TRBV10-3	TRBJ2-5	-	TGTGCCACGCGGCTAGCGGGGGGGACCGAAGAGACCCAGTACTTC	CATRLAGGTEETQYF
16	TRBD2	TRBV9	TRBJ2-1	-	TGTGCCAGCAGTCCTAGCGGGACAAGCTCCTACAATGAGCAGTTCTTC	CASSPSGTSSYNEQFF
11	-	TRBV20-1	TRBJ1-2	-	TGCAGTGCCAGGGCAGACTATGGCTACACCTTC	CSARADYGYTF
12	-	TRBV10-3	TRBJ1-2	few	TGTGCCATCAGTGACCTGATCTATGGCTACACCTTC	CAISDLIYGYTF
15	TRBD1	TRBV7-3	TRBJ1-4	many	TGTGCCAGCAGTCACGGGACAGGGAAAAATGAAAAACTGTTTTTT	CASSHGTGKNEKLFF
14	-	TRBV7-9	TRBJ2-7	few	TGTGCCAGCAGCTTAATAGAGTCGTTGGGCGAGCAGTACTTC	CASSLIESLGEQYF
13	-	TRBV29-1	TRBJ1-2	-	TGCAGCGTTGTGGGAGACCCCGTCTATGGCTACACCTTC	CSVVGDPVYGYTF
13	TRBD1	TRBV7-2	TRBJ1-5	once	TGTGCCAGCAGCGCCACAGGGGGAGAGCCCCAGCATTTT	CASSATGGEPQHF
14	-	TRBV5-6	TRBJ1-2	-	TGTGCCAGCAGCTTGTGGCCAGATAACTATGGCTACACCTTC	CASSLWPDNYGYTF
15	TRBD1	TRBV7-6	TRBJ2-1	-	TGTGCCAGCAGTCGCCGACAGGGTCGGGACAATGAGCAGTTCTTC	CASSRRQGRDNEQFF